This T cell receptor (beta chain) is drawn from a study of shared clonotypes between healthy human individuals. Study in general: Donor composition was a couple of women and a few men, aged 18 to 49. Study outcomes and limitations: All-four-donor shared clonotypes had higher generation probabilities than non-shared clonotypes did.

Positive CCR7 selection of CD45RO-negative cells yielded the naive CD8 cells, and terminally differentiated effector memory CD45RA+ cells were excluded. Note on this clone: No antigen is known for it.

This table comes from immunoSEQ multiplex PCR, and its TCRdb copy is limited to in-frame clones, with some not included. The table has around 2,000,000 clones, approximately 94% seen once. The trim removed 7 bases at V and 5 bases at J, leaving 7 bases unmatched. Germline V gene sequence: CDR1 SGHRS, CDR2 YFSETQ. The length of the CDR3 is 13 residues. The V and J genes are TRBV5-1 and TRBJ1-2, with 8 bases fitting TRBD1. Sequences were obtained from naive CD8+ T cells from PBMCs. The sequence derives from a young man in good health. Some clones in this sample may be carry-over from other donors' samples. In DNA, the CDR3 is TGCGCCAGCCAAGGGACAGGTGATTATGGCTACACCTTC. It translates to CASQGTGDYGYTF. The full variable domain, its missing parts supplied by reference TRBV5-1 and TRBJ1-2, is KAGVTQTPRYLIKTRGQQVTLSCSPISGHRSVSWYQQTPGQGLQFLFEYFSETQRNKGNFPGRFSGRQFSNSRSEMNVSTLELGDSALYLCASQGTGDYGYTFGSGTRLTVV.